The 25 T cell receptor beta chains given below trace back to one sample, sequenced in a study of cytomegalovirus exposure and HLA in healthy donors. The PCR contained 60 Vbeta and 13 Jbeta primers. The protocol was immunoSEQ multiplex PCR, while the TCRdb copy is restricted to in-frame clones and leaves out a portion. This table holds about 200,000 clones, over 60% found once. Material for sequencing was PBMCs. The receptors stem from a middle-aged woman in good health and CMV-seronegative.

In this sample, this clone turned up once. J is TRBJ1-2 and V is TRBV25-1, with D possibly being TRBD1 (6 bases). Germline loops: CDR1 MGHDK, CDR2 SYGVNS. This CDR3 has 12 residues. Deletions cut 7 bases from V and 8 bases from J, with 14 bases between. Here the CDR3 DNA reads TGTGCCAGCACACGGGACAATCGAGGCTACACCTTC. Encoded protein: CASTRDNRGYTF.

This clone was counted a single time. The chain couples TRBV5-1 to TRBJ2-3; D remains unclear. Germline CDR1 and CDR2: SGHRS and YFSETQ. The CDR3 has 15 amino acids. The V end was cut by 2 bases, the J end by 2 bases, with 12 bases between. The DNA of the CDR3 is TGCGCCAGCAGCTTTATAGGTAGCCCCACAGATACGCAGTATTTT. This codes for CASSFIGSPTDTQYF. Full variable domain (rest looked up from reference TRBV5-1 and TRBJ2-3): KAGVTQTPRYLIKTRGQQVTLSCSPISGHRSVSWYQQTPGQGLQFLFEYFSETQRNKGNFPGRFSGRQFSNSRSEMNVSTLELGDSALYLCASSFIGSPTDTQYFGPGTRLTVL.

This clone has only one observation. This rearrangement joins TRBV29-1 to TRBJ1-1; 9 nucleotides match TRBD1. Trimming at V came to 3 bases and at J to 9 bases, leaving 8 bases not matched to a gene. This CDR3 contains 13 residues. Germline V gene lookup returns CDR1 SQVTM and CDR2 ANQGSEA. Written as DNA, the CDR3 is TGCAGCGTTGAGACAGGGGGAAACGCCAAAGCTTTCTTT. This encodes CSVETGGNAKAFF.

The chain uses TRBV30 and TRBJ2-1; D is possibly TRBD1 (5 bases). V dropped 2 bases and J dropped 8 bases, with 7 bases sitting between them. Per germline, CDR1 GTSNPN and CDR2 SVGIG (reference sequence). The CDR3 totals 11 residues. Here the CDR3 DNA reads TGTGCCTGGAGTATGGGGCATGAGCAGTTCTTC. Residues: CAWSMGHEQFF.

DNA of the CDR3: TGCGCCAGCAGCTCCGAGTCGAGCACAGATACGCAGTATTTT. Translated, it gives CASSSESSTDTQYF. The V and J genes are TRBV5-1 and TRBJ2-3; unclear D gene. Trimming shortened V by 3 bases and J by 0 bases, and 8 bases separated the two germline ends. The CDR3 has 14 residues. Germline CDR1 SGHRS, CDR2 YFSETQ.

J is TRBJ1-2 and V is TRBV4-1; weak D call: TRBD1 (6 bases). CDR3 size: 14 residues. Germline CDR1 is MGHRA and CDR2 is YSYEKL. Trimming pared 0 bases from V and 4 bases from J, leaving 9 bases between. CDR3 residues: CASSQDDRIYGYTF. CDR3 DNA: TGCGCCAGCAGCCAAGATGACAGGATCTATGGCTACACCTTC.

The chain joins TRBV19 to TRBJ2-3; 8 bases are a match to TRBD1. CDR3 size: 16 residues. The trim removed 5 bases at V and 2 bases at J, leaving 9 bases unmatched. CDR1 is LNHDA and CDR2 is SQIVND in the germline V gene (reference sequence). The CDR3 coding sequence is TGTGCCAGTAGTGCACGACAGGGGCCGACCACAGATACGCAGTATTTT. Translation gives CASSARQGPTTDTQYF. The complete variable domain, with remaining parts taken from reference TRBV19 and TRBJ2-3, reads DGGITQSPKYLFRKEGQNVTLSCEQNLNHDAMYWYRQDPGQGLRLIYYSQIVNDFQKGDIAEGYSVSREKKESFPLTVTSAQKNPTAFYLCASSARQGPTTDTQYFGPGTRLTVL.

The chain combines TRBV30 with TRBJ2-1; D not certain. V was trimmed by 0 bases and J by 6 bases, leaving 9 bases between them. The germline V gene has CDR1 GTSNPN and CDR2 SVGIG (reference sequence). There are 13 residues in the CDR3. This CDR3 is CAWSVLTVNEQFF. The CDR3 DNA sequence: TGTGCCTGGAGTGTATTAACTGTCAATGAGCAGTTCTTC.

This chain connects TRBV27 to TRBJ2-1; 8 positions agree with TRBD2. This CDR3 is built from 15 residues. V was pared by 5 bases and J by 7 bases, with 10 bases of the junction left unmatched. Germline V gene sequence: CDR1 MNHEY, CDR2 SMNVEV (reference sequence). The CDR3 DNA sequence: TGTGCCAGCAGTCCCGTCGGGAGGGGTGGGAATGAGCAGTTCTTC. This translates into CASSPVGRGGNEQFF.

This chain connects TRBV4-2 to TRBJ2-3, with 9 bases fitting TRBD1. Germline CDR1 is LGHNA and CDR2 is YNFKEQ. Trimming at V came to 3 bases and at J to 4 bases, leaving 5 bases not matched to a gene. The CDR3 is 15 residues long. The CDR3, as DNA: TGTGCCAGCAGCCAGCCGGGACAGGGCTCAGATACGCAGTATTTT. Translation: CASSQPGQGSDTQYF.

CDR3 protein: CASSLTSGRPTNEKLFF. The CDR3 nucleotides are TGTGCCAGCAGCTTAACCTCCGGGAGACCAACTAATGAAAAACTGTTTTTT. The chain recombines TRBV7-9 with TRBJ1-4; D not resolved. CDR1 and CDR2 (germline): SEHNR, FQNEAQ (reference sequence). V dropped 2 bases and J dropped 0 bases, with 13 bases sitting between them. This CDR3 comprises 17 residues.

The rearrangement joins TRBV11-2 to TRBJ2-1; TRBD1 aligns across 7 bases. The CDR3 contains 15 residues. J gave up 4 bases and V 5 bases, and 8 bases lay outside the gene matches. Germline V CDR1 and CDR2: SGHAT, FQNNGV. CDR3 DNA sequence: TGTGCCAGCAGCCCGGTCGGGACAGCTTACAATGAGCAGTTCTTC. Its translation: CASSPVGTAYNEQFF.

The CDR3 sequence: CASSLGHVSYEQYF. The CDR3 DNA reads TGTGCCAGCAGCTTAGGACACGTCTCCTACGAGCAGTACTTC. This rearrangement joins TRBV7-2 to TRBJ2-7; D ambiguous. Looked up from germline, CDR1 is SGHTA and CDR2 is FQGNSA. The V end was cut by 1 base, the J end by 0 bases, with 7 bases between. This CDR3 is 14 amino acids long.

The rearrangement links TRBV11-1 to TRBJ1-4; 9 nucleotides align to TRBD1. CDR3 size: 14 residues. The germline V gene has CDR1 SGHAT and CDR2 FQDESV (reference sequence). The ends lost 5 bases at V and 5 bases at J; junction bases unmatched: 3. The CDR3 loop reads CASSPGQGNEKLFF. As DNA, the CDR3 is TGTGCCAGCAGCCCTGGACAGGGGAATGAAAAACTGTTTTTT.

This chain uses TRBV29-1 with TRBJ2-7; TRBD2 agrees at 9 bases. The V gene's germline CDR1 is SQVTM and CDR2 ANQGSEA. V lost 5 bases and J lost 2; bases outside the gene matches: 7. The CDR3 consists of 14 residues. CDR3 coding DNA: TGCAGCGTTTTTTTTAGCGGGAGAACCTACGAGCAGTACTTC. This translates into CSVFFSGRTYEQYF.

V gene TRBV5-1 combines with J gene TRBJ2-3; 10 nucleotides align to TRBD1. V shed 1 base, J shed 6 bases, and the junction held 5 bases outside the gene matches. Germline V gene sequence: CDR1 SGHRS, CDR2 YFSETQ. The length of the CDR3 is 15 residues. The CDR3 DNA sequence: TGCGCCAGCAGCTTGTCGACAGGGGGCGTGGATACGCAGTATTTT. It codes for CASSLSTGGVDTQYF. Filled out from reference TRBV5-1 and TRBJ2-3, the complete variable domain reads KAGVTQTPRYLIKTRGQQVTLSCSPISGHRSVSWYQQTPGQGLQFLFEYFSETQRNKGNFPGRFSGRQFSNSRSEMNVSTLELGDSALYLCASSLSTGGVDTQYFGPGTRLTVL.

This clone appeared a few times. The chain combines TRBV27 with TRBJ2-3; D may be TRBD2 (6 bases). Germline CDR1 reads MNHEY; CDR2 reads SMNVEV (reference sequence). V lost 10 bases to trimming and J lost 2 bases, with 13 bases between them. The CDR3 runs to 13 residues. The CDR3 protein is CATSGRLTDTQYF. As DNA, the CDR3 is TGTGCCACCTCCGGGAGACTCACAGATACGCAGTATTTT.

This clone appeared a few times. The chain recombines TRBV6-1 with TRBJ1-2; 7 nucleotides line up with TRBD1. The CDR3 is 13 residues long. Germline CDR1 and CDR2: MNHNS and SASEGT. The J segment lost 3 bases and the V segment lost 5 bases, leaving 3 bases of the junction unmatched. In nucleotides, the CDR3 is TGTGCCAGCAGTCCTACAGGGGACTATGGCTACACCTTC. It specifies CASSPTGDYGYTF.

In DNA form, the CDR3 reads TGTGCTAGCGGGGACAGCCGCTACGAGCAGTACGTC. This sequence encodes CASGDSRYEQYV. V is TRBV12-5 and J is TRBJ2-7, with 7 bases lining up with TRBD1. Germline CDR1 LGHNT, CDR2 FRNRAP. Trimming cost V 9 bases and J 3 bases; bases outside gene matches: 5. The CDR3 runs to 12 residues.

The chain is built from TRBV27 and TRBJ1-2; 7 nucleotides align to TRBD1. V was pared by 2 bases and J by 4 bases, with 7 bases of the junction left unmatched. The CDR3 length is 15 residues. CDR1 is MNHEY and CDR2 is SMNVEV in the germline V gene (reference sequence). CDR3 residues: CASSLVRQGGYGYTF. For the CDR3, the DNA is TGTGCCAGCAGTTTAGTCAGACAGGGCGGCTATGGCTACACCTTC.

The J gene is TRBJ2-2, the V gene TRBV5-1, with D possibly being TRBD1 (5 bases). The CDR3 is 15 amino acids. Germline CDR1 SGHRS, CDR2 YFSETQ. The ends were cut back, 6 bases at V and 0 bases at J, with 12 bases in the middle. This chain's CDR3 is CASKGQSSNTGELFF. The CDR3 coding sequence is TGCGCCAGCAAAGGACAAAGCTCGAACACCGGGGAGCTGTTTTTT.

This chain joins TRBV4-1 and TRBJ2-1, with TRBD1 identical over 9 bases. V trimming: 4 bases; J trimming: 0 bases; junction bases outside the gene matches: 19. This CDR3 is 21 amino acids long. Looked up from germline, CDR1 is MGHRA and CDR2 is YSYEKL. For the CDR3, the DNA is TGCGCCAGCAGCCGCAAACGTGGGACAGGGTTCTCTGGCAGCTCCTACAATGAGCAGTTCTTC. Amino acid sequence: CASSRKRGTGFSGSSYNEQFF.

This sequence joins TRBV30 and TRBJ2-3, with D perhaps TRBD2 (6 bases). The CDR3 has 14 amino acids. V lost 1 base and J 0 bases, leaving 8 bases between the germline ends. Germline-derived CDR1 and CDR2 are GTSNPN and SVGIG (reference sequence). The CDR3 bases are TGTGCCTGGAGTGCTGGGGGGAGCACAGATACGCAGTATTTT. The encoded protein is CAWSAGGSTDTQYF.

V usage is TRBV4-3 and J usage is TRBJ2-1; tentatively, D is TRBD2 (5 bases). Looked up from germline, CDR1 is LGHNA and CDR2 is YSLEER. With 0 bases removed from V and 3 bases from J, the gap between germline ends came to 9 bases. This CDR3 has 15 amino acids. CDR3 amino acids: CASSQDEGGYNEQFF. The CDR3 DNA is TGCGCCAGCAGCCAAGATGAGGGTGGCTACAATGAGCAGTTCTTC.

The rearrangement links TRBV5-1 to TRBJ2-7, with 12 bases that match TRBD1. This CDR3 has 14 amino acids. V lost 1 base, J lost 6 bases, and 2 bases stayed unmatched. Looked up from germline, CDR1 is SGHRS and CDR2 is YFSETQ. CDR3 in DNA: TGCGCCAGCAGCTTGAGGGACAGGGGGCCCGAGCAGTACTTC. It yields the protein CASSLRDRGPEQYF.